This is a list of T cell receptor beta chains from one sample in a study of blood T cell repertoires in COVID-19. TCRdb's copy holds only in-frame clones and misses some; the assay was immunoSEQ multiplex PCR. The sample includes approximately 260,000 clones, about nine tenths of them seen just once. Sequencing input: peripheral blood. The receptors stem from a man in his forties or fifties with acute or convalescent COVID-19. The CDR3 runs from the conserved cysteine through the conserved F or W. D genes are given only for firm matches. Part of the rows lack a size; the others show once, few, many or a class for expanded clones.

v_gene	len	abundance	d_gene	j_gene	CDR3aa	CDR3nt
TRBV5-4	15	-	-	TRBJ2-1	CASSLRNVLRAEQFF	TGTGCCAGCAGCTTGCGGAACGTCCTCAGGGCTGAGCAGTTCTTC
TRBV7-9	14	-	-	TRBJ2-2	CASSPLDYTGELFF	TGTGCCAGCAGCCCCCTTGACTACACCGGGGAGCTGTTTTTT
TRBV11-2	12	-	-	TRBJ2-5	CASSSREETQYF	TGTGCCAGCAGCTCTCGGGAAGAGACCCAGTACTTC
TRBV3-1/TRBV3-2	13	-	-	TRBJ2-2	CASSHLAGGELFF	TGTGCCAGCAGCCATCTAGCCGGGGGGGAGCTGTTTTTT
TRBV18	14	-	-	TRBJ1-3	CASSPRGTGNTIYF	TGTGCCAGCTCACCACGCGGTACTGGAAACACCATATATTTT
TRBV2	15	-	TRBD1	TRBJ1-5	CASSENRGSNQPQHF	TGTGCCAGCAGTGAAAACAGGGGTTCCAATCAGCCCCAGCATTTT
TRBV5-1	15	-	-	TRBJ2-4	CASSLDSLAKNIQYF	TGCGCCAGCAGCTTGGACAGTCTAGCCAAAAACATTCAGTACTTC
TRBV6-5	13	-	-	TRBJ1-2	CASSTDSAYGYTF	TGTGCCAGCAGCACGGACAGCGCCTATGGCTACACCTTC
TRBV5-1	15	-	-	TRBJ2-2	CASSLDRMNTGELFF	TGCGCCAGCAGCTTGGACAGGATGAACACCGGGGAGCTGTTTTTT
TRBV7-9	13	-	TRBD1	TRBJ1-4	CASSWTGREKLFF	TGTGCCAGCAGCTGGACAGGAAGAGAAAAACTGTTTTTT
TRBV5-6	16	-	-	TRBJ2-5	CASSLAAWRAQETQYF	TGTGCCAGCAGCTTGGCCGCATGGAGGGCGCAAGAGACCCAGTACTTC
TRBV6-5	13	-	TRBD1	TRBJ1-2	CASAPGGLDGYTF	TGTGCCAGCGCCCCAGGGGGCCTTGATGGCTACACCTTC
TRBV9	15	-	TRBD1	TRBJ1-6	CASSVRDREGSPLHF	TGTGCCAGCAGCGTCCGGGACAGGGAGGGTTCACCCCTCCACTTT
TRBV7-6	17	once	TRBD1	TRBJ2-6	CASSLGQGISGANVLTF	TGTGCCAGCAGCTTAGGACAGGGAATCTCTGGGGCCAACGTCCTGACTTTC